This T cell receptor beta chain is from a study of beta chain features in type 1 diabetes. CDR3 length: 17 amino acids. V lost 4 bases and J lost 10; bases outside the gene matches: 17. CDR1 is MDHEN, CDR2 SYDVKM, per germline. This clone was seen a handful of times. What was sequenced were expressed TCRB transcripts, since all of the isolated RNA had been reverse transcribed. Measured with immunoSEQ multiplex PCR; TCRdb has only the in-frame clones, and not every one. The top ten clones hold around 0.015% of a sample with approximately 300,000 clones, approximately 9.9% of them seen once. The V call is TRBV28, the J call TRBJ2-1; 9 positions agree with TRBD2. This clonotype was obtained from a woman aged 30 to 39 in good health. What was sequenced was naive CD4+ T cells from blood. CDR3 region: CASSSVDVAGAFGEQFF. The CDR3 DNA reads TGTGCCAGCAGTTCCGTAGACGTAGCGGGAGCGTTCGGGGAGCAGTTCTTC.